Shown below are 10 T cell receptor beta chains from a single sample sequenced in a study of control samples from healthy donors and cancer patients. Sequenced by immunoSEQ multiplex PCR; TCRdb stores in-frame clones only, minus some. Found here are fewer than 200,000 clones, 85% to 90% of them singletons; the top ten hold approximately 1.4%. Sequencing was carried out using blood. Every receptor here comes from a woman in her forties or fifties in good health.

This rearrangement joins TRBV5-1 to TRBJ2-1, with 10 bases aligning to TRBD1. CDR3 length equals 16 residues. V lost 4 bases, J lost 4 bases, and 8 bases stayed unmatched. Germline V gene data show CDR1 as SGHRS and CDR2 as YFSETQ. The CDR3 here is CASSPSDRGRYNEQFF. CDR3 DNA: TGCGCCAGCAGCCCCTCCGACAGGGGGCGTTACAATGAGCAGTTCTTC.

This chain links TRBV6-5 with TRBJ2-7; 11 bases match TRBD1. CDR1 is MNHEY and CDR2 is SVGAGI in the germline V gene. The CDR3 sequence is 13 residues long. V dropped 6 bases and J dropped 4; count of bases not matched to a gene: 2. The CDR3 region is CASSRDRGYEQYF. CDR3 coding DNA: TGTGCCAGCAGCAGGGACAGGGGGTACGAGCAGTACTTC.

The chain uses TRBV6-6 and TRBJ2-5, with D perhaps matching TRBD2 (6 bases). Germline values: CDR1 MNHNY, CDR2 SVGAGI (reference sequence). This CDR3 region has 13 residues. V lost 2 bases to trimming and J lost 4 bases, with 8 bases between them. This CDR3 reads CASSYGLIETQYF. The CDR3 coding sequence is TGTGCCAGCAGTTACGGACTAATAGAGACCCAGTACTTC.

The chain recombines TRBV16 with TRBJ1-1; D perhaps matches TRBD1 (6 bases). This CDR3 spans 14 amino acids. V lost 1 base and J 7 bases, leaving 13 bases between the germline ends. CDR1 KGHSY and CDR2 FQNENV come from the germline V gene. CDR3 region: CASSQFSGGDEAFF. As DNA, the CDR3 is TGTGCCAGCAGCCAATTTTCCGGGGGCGATGAAGCTTTCTTT.

The chain recombines TRBV5-1 with TRBJ2-5; 9 bases align to TRBD1. Looked up from germline, CDR1 is SGHRS and CDR2 is YFSETQ. This CDR3 region has 14 residues. Trimming cost V 7 bases and J 5 bases; bases outside gene matches: 9. In DNA form, the CDR3 reads TGCGCCAGCGGCATGGGACAGGGAGGCGAGACCCAGTACTTC. Translated: CASGMGQGGETQYF.

The rearrangement uses TRBV5-1 and TRBJ2-3, with TRBD2 as a possible D gene (6 bases). Between the trimmed V and J ends, which lost 6 bases and 5 bases, there was a span of 13 bases. Germline loops: CDR1 SGHRS, CDR2 YFSETQ. This CDR3 spans 13 amino acids. DNA for the CDR3: TGCGCCAGCAAGGTTGCGGGGCAAGATACGCAGTATTTT. Translated: CASKVAGQDTQYF.

V usage is TRBV7-9 and J usage is TRBJ1-1, with 8 bases fitting TRBD1. Germline loops: CDR1 SEHNR, CDR2 FQNEAQ (reference sequence). The CDR3 is 14 residues long. V lost 1 base and J lost 3; bases outside the gene matches: 1. The DNA for the CDR3 is TGTGCCAGCAGCTTAGAACAGGGGGACACTGAAGCTTTCTTT. Protein sequence: CASSLEQGDTEAFF. The variable domain in full, completed from reference TRBV7-9 and TRBJ1-1, reads DTGVSQNPRHKITKRGQNVTFRCDPISEHNRLYWYRQTLGQGPEFLTYFQNEAQLEKSRLLSDRFSAERPKGSFSTLEIQRTEQGDSAMYLCASSLEQGDTEAFFGQGTRLTVV.

The chain recombines TRBV29-1 with TRBJ2-6; the D gene is possibly TRBD2 (5 bases). The CDR3 sequence is 16 residues long. Germline CDR1 reads SQVTM; CDR2 reads ANQGSEA. Trimming removed 1 base from V and 1 base from J, with 11 bases in between. In DNA form, the CDR3 reads TGCAGCGTTGAAGGCTTGGACTTATCTGGGGCCAACGTCCTGACTTTC. It yields the protein CSVEGLDLSGANVLTF.

This clone was observed once. The chain recombines TRBV30 with TRBJ1-6; TRBD1 might be the D (6 bases). Germline CDR1 and CDR2: GTSNPN and SVGIG (reference sequence). Trimming pared 4 bases from V and 7 bases from J, leaving 11 bases between. The CDR3 sequence is 13 residues long. CDR3 in amino acids: CAWNRVENSPLHF. DNA of the CDR3: TGTGCCTGGAACAGGGTGGAGAATTCACCCCTCCACTTT.

The rearrangement joins TRBV19 to TRBJ2-2, with TRBD2 identical over 7 bases. CDR1 is LNHDA, CDR2 SQIVND, per germline (reference sequence). V lost 6 bases, J lost 7 bases, and 8 bases stayed unmatched. The CDR3 length is 14 residues. CDR3 residues: CASRPGRGIGELFF. The CDR3 region has the DNA TGTGCCAGTAGACCTGGGAGGGGAATCGGGGAGCTGTTTTTT.